This T cell receptor beta chain was captured by sequencing in a study of cytomegalovirus exposure and HLA in healthy donors. In germline, CDR1 is SGHRS, CDR2 YFSETQ. V gave up 3 bases and J gave up 8 bases; unmatched junction bases: 7. CDR3 size: 15 residues. Study-level findings and limits: The authors excluded some V segments, including TRBV6-2 and TRBV6-3, as indistinguishable.

PCR involved 60 Vbeta and 13 Jbeta primers. TCRdb's copy holds only in-frame clones and misses some; the assay was immunoSEQ multiplex PCR. The sample records about 210,000 clones, roughly 85% being singletons. This clone was found a few times. As yet, its antigen is unknown. The chain recombines TRBV5-1 with TRBJ1-4; TRBD1 aligns across 10 bases. Material: PBMCs. The TCR comes from a male donor in good health and CMV-seronegative. CDR3: CASSSTGTGEEKLFF. CDR3 nucleotides: TGCGCCAGCAGCTCCACCGGGACAGGGGAAGAAAAACTGTTTTTT.